These T cell receptor beta chains were read from a single sample in a study of T cell repertoires in cytomegalovirus infection. Their antigen targets remain unknown. A single record per CDR3 protein comes from TCRdb applying MiXCR to the reads. Among roughly 500,000 distinct CDR3 sequences, around 30% were seen once, and the ten largest hold roughly 15%. The sequenced sample was cultured PBMCs, obtained from culture after CMV antigen stimulation. Receptor source: a human donor in good health (CMV status not recorded). Some clones in this sample may be carry-over from other donors' samples. The conserved cysteine and the conserved F or W are not part of the CDR3 here.

cdr3_length j_call v_call cdr3_aa
15 TRBJ2-2 TRBV4-1 ASSQRSSGSLTGELF
11 TRBJ1-2 TRBV7-2 ASSLGQLVGYT
13 TRBJ2-7 TRBV11-3 ASSLGTGVLDEQY
14 TRBJ2-4 TRBV11-2 ASSLAVGPPGNIQY
13 TRBJ1-2 TRBV6-5 ASSYFGGANYGYT
13 TRBJ1-2 TRBV18 ASSPPAGEVNDCT
12 TRBJ1-4 TRBV7-2 ASSLDRGSEKLF
12 TRBJ2-7 TRBV6-2/TRBV6-3 ASSPTSHRYEQY
13 TRBJ2-1 TRBV19 ASSIAGAGYNEQF
14 TRBJ1-5 TRBV6-6 ASSYSWEQSNQPQH
11 TRBJ1-2 TRBV20-1 SARVASYYGYT
9 TRBJ1-1 TRBV7-2 ASSPLVQAF
13 TRBJ1-2 TRBV4-1 ASSPSRGRHYGYT
12 TRBJ2-1 TRBV3-1 ASSPSGWGTREF
14 TRBJ1-5 TRBV12-3/TRBV12-4 ASSPAGTASNQPQH
14 TRBJ2-4 TRBV7-7 ASSLDPGVIKNIQY
13 TRBJ2-1 TRBV6-1 ASSPSGEGANEQF
11 TRBJ1-1 TRBV6-1 ASSEEVDLRAF
15 TRBJ2-5 TRBV11-1 ASSSGTAGAYQETQY
13 TRBJ1-6 TRBV4-1 ASSRREGVNSPLH
14 TRBJ1-2 TRBV30 AWSALSSQGRGGYT
13 TRBJ2-6 TRBV19 ASSPPISGANVLT
13 TRBJ1-5 TRBV15 ATSRGRGENQPQH
14 TRBJ2-5 TRBV7-9 ASSSQRERPKETQY
12 TRBJ1-2 TRBV19 ASSNAAIWDGYT
12 TRBJ1-1 TRBV7-2 ASTPGGGNTEAF
17 TRBJ2-2 TRBV11-3 ASSPGRLRSVANTGELF